These 10 T cell receptor beta chains were all obtained from the same sample, sequenced in a study of blood T cells in healthy people across ages. A sample-barcoded 5' primer and a J-beta primer mix were used in a second PCR of roughly 7 to 11 cycles. Using its own MiXCR run on the 5' RACE reads, TCRdb lists one record per CDR3 protein. This sample has fewer than 2,000,000 distinct CDR3 sequences, with around 35% found just once. Sequences were obtained from blood. The receptors here all came from a young woman in good health.

This chain joins TRBV3-1 and TRBJ2-5; D may be TRBD2 (5 bases). The CDR3 extends over 15 amino acids. Trimming shortened V by 0 bases and J by 5 bases, and 13 bases separated the two germline ends. Germline CDR1 and CDR2: LGHDT and YNNKEL (reference sequence). The CDR3 region has the DNA TGTGCCAGCAGCCAAGATAGTACGACGGGGGAGACCCAGTACTTC. Protein sequence: CASSQDSTTGETQYF.

V is TRBV2 and J is TRBJ2-5; 13 bases align to TRBD2. The J segment lost 5 bases and the V segment lost 8 bases, leaving 8 bases of the junction unmatched. Germline assignment: CDR1 SNHLY and CDR2 FYNNEI. The CDR3 consists of 15 residues. The CDR3 loop reads CASRLTSGGRETQYF. CDR3 DNA sequence: TGTGCCAGCCGATTGACTAGCGGGGGGCGGGAGACCCAGTACTTC.

V and J are TRBV20-1 and TRBJ2-1; 10 bases align to TRBD2. Per the germline V gene, CDR1 is DFQATT and CDR2 is SNEGSKA (reference sequence). The CDR3 has 17 residues. Trimming took 3 bases from V and 4 from J; bases not matched to a gene: 12. The CDR3 coding sequence is TGCAGTGCTAGTGTCTTCGGGAGCGGGAGGGCTTACAATGAGCAGTTCTTC. Amino acids: CSASVFGSGRAYNEQFF.

This clonotype was seen once. This chain connects TRBV5-1 to TRBJ1-1; 9 nucleotides line up with TRBD1. CDR3 length: 18 residues. Trimming took 7 bases from V and 2 from J; bases not matched to a gene: 18. The germline CDR1 and CDR2 sequences are SGHRS and YFSETQ. CDR3 sequence: CASARVNRGQRGNTEAFF. CDR3 DNA: TGCGCCAGCGCCCGAGTTAACAGGGGGCAACGAGGAAACACTGAAGCTTTCTTT. The full variable domain, rest sourced from reference TRBV5-1 and TRBJ1-1, is KAGVTQTPRYLIKTRGQQVTLSCSPISGHRSVSWYQQTPGQGLQFLFEYFSETQRNKGNFPGRFSGRQFSNSRSEMNVSTLELGDSALYLCASARVNRGQRGNTEAFFGQGTRLTVV.

This clonotype was seen only once. The chain has TRBV6-1 and TRBJ2-1, with 9 bases identical to TRBD2. The germline V gene encodes CDR1 MNHNS and CDR2 SASEGT. This CDR3 comprises 14 residues. With 5 bases clipped from V and 9 bases from J, the junction kept 8 bases outside the gene matches. The CDR3 spells CASSLSGSRTEQFF. CDR3 bases: TGTGCCAGCAGTCTTAGCGGGAGCAGGACTGAGCAGTTCTTC.

This clonotype was counted once. This sequence joins TRBV15 and TRBJ2-5; 9 bases fit TRBD2. The CDR3 consists of 15 residues. The V segment lost 1 base and the J segment 11 bases; nucleotides outside the gene matches: 11. CDR1 LNHNV and CDR2 YYDKDF come from the germline V gene (reference sequence). Here the CDR3 reads CATSRVRTSGQEQYF. As DNA, the CDR3 is TGTGCCACCAGCAGAGTCCGCACTAGCGGGCAAGAGCAGTACTTC.

V and J are TRBV7-2 and TRBJ2-1; maybe TRBD1 (6 bases). The CDR3 sequence is 16 residues long. The V gene's germline CDR1 is SGHTA and CDR2 FQGNSA. Trimming pared 1 base from V and 6 bases from J, leaving 16 bases between. The CDR3 bases are TGTGCCAGCAGCTTAGGGGTAGGGGGATGGATCAATGAGCAGTTCTTC. Residues: CASSLGVGGWINEQFF.

The rearrangement joins TRBV29-1 to TRBJ1-1; a possible D gene is TRBD1 (6 bases). Trimming took 3 bases from V and 7 from J, leaving 12 bases between them. From germline, CDR1 is SQVTM and CDR2 ANQGSEA. CDR3 size: 12 residues. CDR3 bases: TGCAGCGTTGACTTAGGGGGAATTGAAGCTTTCTTT. Its protein is CSVDLGGIEAFF.

For the CDR3, the DNA is TGTGCCAGCAGCCGAAACTGGACACTTGGCTACACCTTC. Its translation is CASSRNWTLGYTF. The gene calls are TRBV7-9 and TRBJ1-2; TRBD1 might be the D (5 bases). Germline V gives CDR1 SEHNR, CDR2 FQNEAQ (reference sequence). The CDR3 is made up of 13 amino acids. Trimming took 5 bases from V and 7 from J, leaving 14 bases between them.

This clonotype has more than one count but fewer than ten. The V and J genes are TRBV3-1 and TRBJ1-5; D ambiguous. Deletions cut 1 base from V and 7 bases from J, with 8 bases between. The germline CDR1 and CDR2 sequences are LGHDT and YNNKEL (reference sequence). The CDR3 is made up of 13 amino acids. CDR3 loop: CASSQGPVQPQHF. The CDR3 DNA is TGTGCCAGCAGCCAAGGTCCCGTACAGCCCCAGCATTTT.